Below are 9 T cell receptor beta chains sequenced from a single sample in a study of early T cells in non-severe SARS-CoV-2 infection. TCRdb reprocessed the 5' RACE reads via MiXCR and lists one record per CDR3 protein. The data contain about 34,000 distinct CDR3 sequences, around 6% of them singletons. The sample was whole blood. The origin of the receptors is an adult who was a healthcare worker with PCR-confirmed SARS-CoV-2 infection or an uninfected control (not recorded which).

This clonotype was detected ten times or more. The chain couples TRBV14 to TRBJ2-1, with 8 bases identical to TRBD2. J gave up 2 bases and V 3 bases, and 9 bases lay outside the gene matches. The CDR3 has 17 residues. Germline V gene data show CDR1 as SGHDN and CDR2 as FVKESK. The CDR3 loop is CASSQDRLATTYNEQFF. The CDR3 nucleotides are TGTGCCAGCAGCCAGGACCGACTAGCGACTACCTACAATGAGCAGTTCTTC.

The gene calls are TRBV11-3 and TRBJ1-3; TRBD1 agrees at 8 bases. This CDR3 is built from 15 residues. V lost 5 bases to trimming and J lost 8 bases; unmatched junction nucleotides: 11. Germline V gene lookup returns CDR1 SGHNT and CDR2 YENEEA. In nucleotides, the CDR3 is TGTGCCAGCAGCCCGGGGACAGGCTACGGAGACACCATATATTTT. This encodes CASSPGTGYGDTIYF.

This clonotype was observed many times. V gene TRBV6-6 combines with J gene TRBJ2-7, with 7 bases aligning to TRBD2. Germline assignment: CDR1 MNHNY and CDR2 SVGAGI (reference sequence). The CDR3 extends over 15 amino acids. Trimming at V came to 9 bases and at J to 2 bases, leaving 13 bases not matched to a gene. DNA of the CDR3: TGTGCCAGTCAGGGAAGGGAGGGACTCGCCTACGAGCAGTACTTC. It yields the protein CASQGREGLAYEQYF.

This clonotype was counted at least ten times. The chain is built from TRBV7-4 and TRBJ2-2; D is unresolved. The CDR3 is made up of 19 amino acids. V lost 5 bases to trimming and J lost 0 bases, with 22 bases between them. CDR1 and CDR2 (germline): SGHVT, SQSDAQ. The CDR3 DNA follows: TGTGCCAGCAGCGGTTCGGGTAGGGCGATCGCTTCGAACACCGGGGAGCTGTTTTTT. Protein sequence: CASSGSGRAIASNTGELFF.

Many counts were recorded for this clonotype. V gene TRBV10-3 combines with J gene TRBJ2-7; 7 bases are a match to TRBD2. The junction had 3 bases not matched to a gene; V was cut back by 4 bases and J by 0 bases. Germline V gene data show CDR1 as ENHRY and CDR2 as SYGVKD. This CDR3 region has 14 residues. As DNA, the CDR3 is TGTGCCATCAGTGGGACTAGGACCTCCTACGAGCAGTACTTC. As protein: CAISGTRTSYEQYF.

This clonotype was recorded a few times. The CDR3 sequence: CASSYSVQFLYNEQFF. CDR3 nucleotide sequence: TGTGCCAGCAGTTACTCCGTCCAGTTCCTTTACAATGAGCAGTTCTTC. V is TRBV6-6 and J is TRBJ2-1, with D unresolved. Between the trimmed V and J ends, which lost 0 bases and 4 bases, there was a span of 13 bases. Germline V gives CDR1 MNHNY, CDR2 SVGAGI (reference sequence). The CDR3 is 16 amino acids.

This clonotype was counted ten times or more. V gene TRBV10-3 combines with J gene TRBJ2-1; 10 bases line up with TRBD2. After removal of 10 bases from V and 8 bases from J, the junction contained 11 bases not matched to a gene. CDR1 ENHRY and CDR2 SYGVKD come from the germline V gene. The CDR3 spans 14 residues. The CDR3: CATFEAGGKDEQFF. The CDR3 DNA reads TGTGCCACTTTCGAAGCGGGAGGGAAGGATGAGCAGTTCTTC.

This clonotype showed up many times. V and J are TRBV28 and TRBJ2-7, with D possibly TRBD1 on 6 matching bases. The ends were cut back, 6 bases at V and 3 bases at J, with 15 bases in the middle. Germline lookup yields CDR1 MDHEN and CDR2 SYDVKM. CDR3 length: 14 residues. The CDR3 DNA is TGTGCCAGCAGGCTCGACAGGCCAGGCTACGAGCAGTACTTC. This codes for CASRLDRPGYEQYF.

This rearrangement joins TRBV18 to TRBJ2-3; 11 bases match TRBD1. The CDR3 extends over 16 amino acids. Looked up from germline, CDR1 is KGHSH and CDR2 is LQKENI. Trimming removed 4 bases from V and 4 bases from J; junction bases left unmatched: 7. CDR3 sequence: CASSRGQGALADTQYF. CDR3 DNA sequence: TGTGCCAGCTCACGCGGACAGGGGGCTTTGGCAGATACGCAGTATTTT.